The TCR beta chain under discussion was sequenced for a study of Ad26.COV2.S vaccination and SARS-CoV-2 variants. About the research overall: Participants got Ad26.COV2.S intramuscularly, once or twice 56 days apart. Points from the study as a whole: Once vaccination had occurred, spike-specific CD8+ and CD4+ T cell responses reportedly showed substantial breadth. The TCR breadth and depth analyses may have understated or missed part of the total T cell responses.

To note about this clone: No antigen is known for it.

As to treatment: roughly 18 received Ad26.COV2.S at low or high dose, single or two shots; about 5 received placebo; per-sample allocation not given. Following the first vaccine or placebo injection, samples were taken on day 63. Expressing Wuhan-strain SARS-CoV-2 spike, an Ad26 vector served as the vaccine. V shed 3 bases and J shed 8 bases, with 14 bases lying between them. The CDR3 sequence is 14 residues long. Germline V lookup: CDR1 SGHRS, CDR2 YFSETQ. The method was immunoSEQ multiplex PCR; TCRdb's version includes in-frame clones alone and lacks a portion of them. The table records 430,000 or so clones, nearly 90% of them present only once.

This receptor was obtained from a person between 18 and 65 years old who received the Ad26.COV2.S COVID-19 vaccine or a placebo. V usage is TRBV5-1 and J usage is TRBJ2-2, with D perhaps matching TRBD1 (8 bases). The sequences come from peripheral blood, collected in a trial of Ad26.COV2.S vaccine versus placebo. CDR3: CASSSGQGGGELFF. The CDR3 coding sequence is TGCGCCAGCAGCTCCGGACAGGGAGGGGGGGAGCTGTTTTTT.